This T cell receptor beta chain was recorded in a study of blood T cell repertoires in COVID-19. Study-level information: T cells, B-cell-depleted T cells, or PBMCs supplied cDNA or gDNA.

In the original workflow: Quantification of nucleated cells was approximated via reference gene primer amplification. Produced via immunoSEQ multiplex PCR; TCRdb's table is partial and in-frame only. That table is the source of V, J and clone size, and D and trimming were worked out from the DNA. Seen here are approximately 230,000 clones, 85% to 90% observed once, and the top ten hold around 1.5%. V trimming: 2 bases; J trimming: 5 bases; junction bases outside the gene matches: 2. The CDR3 is 15 amino acids. The germline V gene encodes CDR1 SGHRS and CDR2 YFSETQ. The clonotype was recovered from a man older than 75 with acute or convalescent COVID-19. V usage is TRBV5-1 and J usage is TRBJ2-1; 12 positions agree with TRBD2. Sequenced input: peripheral blood. In DNA form, the CDR3 reads TGCGCCAGCAGCTTACTAGCGGGGGGCCACAATGAGCAGTTCTTC. Protein: CASSLLAGGHNEQFF.